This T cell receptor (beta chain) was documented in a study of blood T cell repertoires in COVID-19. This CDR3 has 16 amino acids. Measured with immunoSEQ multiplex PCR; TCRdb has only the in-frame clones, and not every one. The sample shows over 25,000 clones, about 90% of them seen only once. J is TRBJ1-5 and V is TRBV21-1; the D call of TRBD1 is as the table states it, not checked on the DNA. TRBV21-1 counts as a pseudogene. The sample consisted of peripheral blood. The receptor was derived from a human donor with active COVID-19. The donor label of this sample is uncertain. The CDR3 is CASSTQGNPRNQPQHF. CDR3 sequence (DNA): TGTGCCAGCAGCACACAGGGAAACCCAAGGAATCAGCCCCAGCATTTT.